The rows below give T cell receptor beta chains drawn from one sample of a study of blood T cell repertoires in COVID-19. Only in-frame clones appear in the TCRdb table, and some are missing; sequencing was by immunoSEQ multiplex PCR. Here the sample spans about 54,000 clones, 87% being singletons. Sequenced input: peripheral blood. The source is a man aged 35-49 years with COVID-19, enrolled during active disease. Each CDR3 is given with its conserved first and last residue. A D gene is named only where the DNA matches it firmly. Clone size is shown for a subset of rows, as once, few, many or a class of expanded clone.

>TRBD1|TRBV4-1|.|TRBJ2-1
TGCGCCAGCAGCCAAGGTCCCGACAGGGGCACCTACAATGAGCAGTTCTTC
CASSQGPDRGTYNEQFF
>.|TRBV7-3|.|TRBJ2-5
TGTGCCAGCAGCTTGGGACACCCTGCCGAGACCCAGTACTTC
CASSLGHPAETQYF
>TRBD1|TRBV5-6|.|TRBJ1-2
TGTGCCAGCAGCTCCCTGGACAGGGTTAACTATGGCTACACCTTC
CASSSLDRVNYGYTF
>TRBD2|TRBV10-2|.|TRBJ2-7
TGCGCCAGCAGTTTACTAGCGGCTTACGAGCAGTACTTC
CASSLLAAYEQYF
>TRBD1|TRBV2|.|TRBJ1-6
TGTGCCAGCAGTGGGGGGACAGGGGCCACTCACCCTTATAATTCACCCCTCCACTTT
CASSGGTGATHPYNSPLHF
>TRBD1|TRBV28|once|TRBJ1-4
TGTGCCAGCACCTCGCCGGGGACAGGGAATGAAAAACTGTTTTTT
CASTSPGTGNEKLFF
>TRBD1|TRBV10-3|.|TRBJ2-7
TGTGCCGCCTCGACAGGGATTGTCTACGAGCAGTACTTC
CAASTGIVYEQYF
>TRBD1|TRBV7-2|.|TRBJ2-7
TGTGCCAGCAGCACCCCAGGGGGCCCCTACGAGCAGTACTTC
CASSTPGGPYEQYF
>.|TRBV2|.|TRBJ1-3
TGTGCCAGCAGTGAGAGGCTCGACTCTGGAAACACCATATATTTT
CASSERLDSGNTIYF
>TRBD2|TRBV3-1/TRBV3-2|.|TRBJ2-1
TGTGCCAGCAGCCAAGGGATAGCGGGGGGGTACAATGAGCAGTTCTTC
CASSQGIAGGYNEQFF
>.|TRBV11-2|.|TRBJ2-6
TGTGCCAGCAGCATGACAGTCTCTGGGGCCAACGTCCTGACTTTC
CASSMTVSGANVLTF
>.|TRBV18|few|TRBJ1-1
TGTGCCAGCTCACCTAGTTCAGGGGAGGGTCCCACTGAAGCTTTCTTT
CASSPSSGEGPTEAFF
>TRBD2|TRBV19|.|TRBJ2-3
TGTGCCAGTAGTTTTAGCGGGAGTACAGATACGCAGTATTTT
CASSFSGSTDTQYF
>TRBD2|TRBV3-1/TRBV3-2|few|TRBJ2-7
TGTGCCAGCAGCCAAATGGCGCTTTTAGCGGGAGTTCCGTACGAGCAGTACTTC
CASSQMALLAGVPYEQYF
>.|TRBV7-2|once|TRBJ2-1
TGTGCCAGCAGCCCCGACACGTACTACAATGAGCAGTTCTTC
CASSPDTYYNEQFF
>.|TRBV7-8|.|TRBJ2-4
TGTGCCAGCAGCTTAGGATCGGACAAGGACATTCAGTACTTC
CASSLGSDKDIQYF
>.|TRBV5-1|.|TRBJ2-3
TGCGCCAGCAGCTCCGACTACACCACAGATACGCAGTATTTT
CASSSDYTTDTQYF
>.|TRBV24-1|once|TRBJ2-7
TGTGCCACCAGTGATTTCCTTGGACAGCAGCAGTACTTC
CATSDFLGQQQYF
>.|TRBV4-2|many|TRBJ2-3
TGTGCCAGCAGCCAAGAGGTCCAGATGACAGATACGCAGTATTTT
CASSQEVQMTDTQYF
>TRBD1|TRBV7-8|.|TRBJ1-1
TGTGCCAGCAGCTTAGGAGGGGGCGTCGCCACTGAAGCTTTCTTT
CASSLGGGVATEAFF
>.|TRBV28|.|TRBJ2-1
TGTGCCAGCACCGACCCCCTCGGGGGGCCTTCGGGTGAGCAGTTCTTC
CASTDPLGGPSGEQFF
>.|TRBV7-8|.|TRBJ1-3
TGTGCCAGCAGGACAGGCACAGGGACCGGAAACACCATATATTTT
CASRTGTGTGNTIYF
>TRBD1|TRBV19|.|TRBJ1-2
TGTGCCAGTAGTACGACAGGGATAGGCGGCTACACCTTC
CASSTTGIGGYTF
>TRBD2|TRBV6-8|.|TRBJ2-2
TGTGCCAGCAGTATTAGAACAGGGACTAGCGGGACTGGGGGGGACACCGGGGAGCTGTTTTTT
CASSIRTGTSGTGGDTGELFF
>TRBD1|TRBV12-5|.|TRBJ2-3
TGTGCTAGTGGTTCCGGGGACAGGGCCACAGATACGCAGTATTTT
CASGSGDRATDTQYF
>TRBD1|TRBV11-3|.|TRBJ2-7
TGTGCCAGCAGCCGCACCGGGACAGGGCTCTACGAGCAGTACTTC
CASSRTGTGLYEQYF
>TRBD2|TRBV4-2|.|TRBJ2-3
TGTGCCAGCAGCCCGGGACTAGCGGCCACAGATACGCAGTATTTT
CASSPGLAATDTQYF
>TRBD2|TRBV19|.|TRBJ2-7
TGTGCCAGTAGTTCTTCGGGAGGGCCTACCGAGCAGTACTTC
CASSSSGGPTEQYF
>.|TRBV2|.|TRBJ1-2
TGTGCCAGCCGATCAGGGGCCTATGGCTACACCTTC
CASRSGAYGYTF
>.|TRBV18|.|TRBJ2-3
TGTGCCAGCTCACCCCCCCCAGTAAGCACAGATACGCAGTATTTT
CASSPPPVSTDTQYF
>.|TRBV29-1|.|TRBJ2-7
TGCAGCGTACAGGCTATCAGCTCCTACGAGCAGTACTTC
CSVQAISSYEQYF
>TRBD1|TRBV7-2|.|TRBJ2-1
TGTGCCAGCAGCTTAGACAACAGGGGAAATGAGCAGTTCTTC
CASSLDNRGNEQFF
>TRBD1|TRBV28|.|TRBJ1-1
TGTGCCAGCAGCCCCCGGACAGGGATGAACACTGAAGCTTTCTTT
CASSPRTGMNTEAFF
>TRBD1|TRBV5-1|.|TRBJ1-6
TGCGCCAGCAGCGTCGGGACAGGGAACAATAATTCACCCCTCCACTTT
CASSVGTGNNNSPLHF
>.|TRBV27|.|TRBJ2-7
TGTGCCAGTCGAAAACCCCTCGGGGAGCAGTACTTC
CASRKPLGEQYF
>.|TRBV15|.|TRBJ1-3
TGTGCCACCAGCAGAAAGGGGTCGGGAAACACCATATATTTT
CATSRKGSGNTIYF
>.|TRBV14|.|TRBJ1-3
TGTGCCAGCAGCCTTTTGACAGCGAGCTCTGGAAACACCATATATTTT
CASSLLTASSGNTIYF
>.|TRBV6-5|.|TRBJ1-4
TGTGCCAGCAGGGCAGGGCCCACTAATGAAAAACTGTTTTTT
CASRAGPTNEKLFF
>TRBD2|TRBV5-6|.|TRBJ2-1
TGTGCCAGCAGCTTTAGCGGGGGGGCCGAGAATGAGCAGTTCTTC
CASSFSGGAENEQFF
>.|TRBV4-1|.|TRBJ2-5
TGCGCCAGCAGCCAAGATAGGCAGGGCCTCCAAGAGACCCAGTACTTC
CASSQDRQGLQETQYF
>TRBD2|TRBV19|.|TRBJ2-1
TGTGCCAGTAGTATGTCGGGAGGCGTTGAGCAGTTCTTC
CASSMSGGVEQFF
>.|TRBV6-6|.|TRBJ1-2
TGTGCCAGCACCGTGTCCGGGACTTTAGCTAACTATGGCTACACCTTC
CASTVSGTLANYGYTF
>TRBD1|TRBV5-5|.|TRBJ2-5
TGTGCCAGCAGCTTGGACAGGGGGCTGCAAGAGACCCAGTACTTC
CASSLDRGLQETQYF
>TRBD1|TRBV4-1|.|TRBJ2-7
TGCGCCAGCAGCCAAGCCGGACAGGGCTACGAGCAGTACTTC
CASSQAGQGYEQYF
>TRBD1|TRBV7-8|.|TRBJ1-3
TGTGCCAGCAGCTTAAACAGGGGGTCTGGAAACACCATATATTTT
CASSLNRGSGNTIYF
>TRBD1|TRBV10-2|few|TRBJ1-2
TGCGCCAGCCGCCCAACGGGACAGATCACCCAAGATGGCTACACCTTC
CASRPTGQITQDGYTF
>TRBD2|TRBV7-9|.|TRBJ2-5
TGTGCCAGCAGCAGAACCGGGACTAGCATCCTCCAGACCCAGTACTTC
CASSRTGTSILQTQYF
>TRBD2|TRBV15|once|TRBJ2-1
TGTGCCACCAGCAGAGGCACTAGCGGGGGTCACAATGAGCAGTTCTTC
CATSRGTSGGHNEQFF
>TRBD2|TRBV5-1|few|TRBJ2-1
TGCGCCAGCAGGTTCGGGGGGGCGAGGGACAATGAGCAGTTCTTC
CASRFGGARDNEQFF
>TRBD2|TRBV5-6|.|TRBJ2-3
TGTGCCAGCAGCTTGGGACTAGCGCCTACAGATACGCAGTATTTT
CASSLGLAPTDTQYF
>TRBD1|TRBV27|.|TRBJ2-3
TGTGCCAGCAGACCCGGGACAGTAAACACAGATACGCAGTATTTT
CASRPGTVNTDTQYF
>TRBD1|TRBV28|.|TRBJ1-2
TGTGCCAGCAGACCAGGAACGTGGGACAGGGGTTTAATTGGCTACACCTTC
CASRPGTWDRGLIGYTF
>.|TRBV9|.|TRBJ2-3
TGTGCCAGCAGCGGGCGGGTCACAGATACGCAGTATTTT
CASSGRVTDTQYF
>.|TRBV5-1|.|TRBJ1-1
TGCGCCAGCAGCTTGCAGGCAAGTACGACTGAAGCTTTCTTT
CASSLQASTTEAFF
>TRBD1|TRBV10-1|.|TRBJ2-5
TGCGCCAGCAGTGCAAACGGACAGGGGCTTTTGGAGACCCAGTACTTC
CASSANGQGLLETQYF
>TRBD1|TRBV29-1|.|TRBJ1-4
TGCAGCGTTACAGGGGGCGGTAATGAAAAACTGTTTTTT
CSVTGGGNEKLFF
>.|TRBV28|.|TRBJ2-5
TGTGCCAGCAGTTTCTTGGCAGAGACCCAGTACTTC
CASSFLAETQYF